This T cell receptor beta chain is drawn from a study of T cells after yellow fever vaccination. TCRdb re-analysed the 5' RACE reads in MiXCR, keeping a single row per CDR3 protein. The sample lists just under 600,000 distinct CDR3 sequences, about 14% occurring once. The V and J ends lost 6 bases and 7 bases, in that order; junction bases with no gene match: 9. This CDR3 has 14 amino acids. Germline loops: CDR1 SGHRS, CDR2 YFSETQ. The input for sequencing was PBMCs, taken on the day of the yellow fever booster vaccination. The sequence derives from a man aged 25 to 40 who received the YFV17D yellow fever vaccine. The V gene is TRBV5-1, the J gene TRBJ1-4; 7 bases match TRBD1. For the CDR3, the DNA is TGCGCCAGCAAAGCCGGGACAGTACTTGAAAAACTGTTTTTT. Its protein product is CASKAGTVLEKLFF.